This T cell receptor beta chain appears in the sequencing data of a study of T cells in women clearing cervical HPV infection. Study as a whole: Case blood was drawn when the lesion was first found; control blood after infection became undetectable.

Study-level findings and limits: TRBV6-7 relative abundance averaged approximately 0.11% in cases and approximately 0.15% in controls. CIN3+ cases had significantly higher TCR repertoire richness than controls, but evenness did not differ.

The CDR3 runs to 17 residues. V was shortened by 5 bases and J by 1 base, with 18 bases between the two germline ends. Germline V gene sequence: CDR1 SGDLS, CDR2 YYNGEE. TCRdb's table, derived via immunoSEQ multiplex PCR, lists solely in-frame clones and lacks some. In all, the sample yields around 28,000 clones. Note on this clone: No antigen is known for it. The read falls 3 residues short of the CDR3 end, and the missing part is taken from the germline J gene.

The chain carries TRBV9 and TRBJ2-2; maybe TRBD2 (7 bases). Sequencing was performed on blood buffy coat. The receptor comes from a woman aged 18 to 75 with a cervical HPV16 infection that either progressed to CIN3+ or cleared (not recorded which). Incomplete CDR3 DNA: TGTGCCAGCAGTCTACATGGGGGGGGCCGGAACACCGGGGAG. It is translated as CASSLHGGGRNTGE. From start to end, the CDR3 is CASSLHGGGRNTGELFF.